The 3 T cell receptor beta chains reported below all come from one sample, sequenced in a study of blood T cell repertoires in COVID-19. TCRdb's copy holds only in-frame clones and misses some; the assay was immunoSEQ multiplex PCR. Of about 42,000 clones in the sample, about 88% were seen once. The material sequenced was peripheral blood. The receptors originated from a human donor in a cohort sampled during active COVID-19.

The rearrangement uses TRBV19 and TRBJ1-2; weak D call: TRBD1 (5 bases). Trimming removed 7 bases from V and 7 bases from J, with 13 bases in between. The germline V gene encodes CDR1 LNHDA and CDR2 SQIVND (reference sequence). The CDR3 is made up of 12 amino acids. The CDR3 DNA is TGTGCCAGTAAGCAAAGACAGCGTGGCTACACCTTC. It specifies CASKQRQRGYTF.

V is TRBV4-1 and J is TRBJ2-7; a weak D match, TRBD2 (7 bases). This CDR3 is 15 amino acids long. Trimming left V 0 bases short and J 1 base short, with 10 bases between. CDR1 MGHRA and CDR2 YSYEKL come from the germline V gene. CDR3 nucleotide sequence: TGCGCCAGCAGCCAAGATAGGGGGGGATCCTACGAGCAGTACTTC. This gives the protein CASSQDRGGSYEQYF.

The rearrangement uses TRBV7-3 and TRBJ2-1, with D perhaps matching TRBD1 (5 bases). Germline CDR1 reads SGHTA; CDR2 reads FQGTGA. Trimming left V 5 bases short and J 0 bases short, with 11 bases between. The CDR3 is made up of 15 amino acids. The DNA of the CDR3 is TGTGCCAGCAGCCCCGACAGAAACTCCTACAATGAGCAGTTCTTC. Its protein is CASSPDRNSYNEQFF. Supplemented by reference TRBV7-3 and TRBJ2-1, the full variable domain reads GAGVSQTPSNKVTEKGKYVELRCDPISGHTALYWYRQSLGQGPEFLIYFQGTGAADDSGLPNDRFFAVRPEGSVSTLKIQRTERGDSAVYLCASSPDRNSYNEQFFGPGTRLTVL.